This T cell receptor (beta chain) appears in the sequencing data of a study of blood T cell repertoires in COVID-19. In the study overall: From the United States, Italy and Spain came samples of acute and convalescent COVID-19. T cells, B-cell-depleted T cells, or PBMCs supplied cDNA or gDNA.

In the original analysis: Using reference gene primer amplification, nucleated cell counts were estimated. Produced via immunoSEQ multiplex PCR; TCRdb's table is partial and in-frame only. V and J calls and clone size are those listed in that table; D and trimming were worked out from the DNA. The sample shows nearly 90,000 clones, 88% of them seen only once. This CDR3 has 16 residues. V shed 3 bases and J 7 bases; nucleotides not matched to a gene: 12. Germline-derived CDR1 and CDR2 are SGDLS and YYNGEE. J is TRBJ1-1 and V is TRBV9, with TRBD1 matching over 10 bases. The TCR originated in an elderly man with acute or convalescent COVID-19. Sample: peripheral blood. The DNA of the CDR3 is TGTGCCAGCAGCGCCCGACCAGGGACAGGGGTGGGTGAAGCTTTCTTT. It encodes CASSARPGTGVGEAFF.